This entry features one T cell receptor beta chain sequence. The CDR3 covers 16 residues. CDR1 is SGHDT and CDR2 is YYEEEE in the germline V gene. Trimming cost V 4 bases and J 3 bases, with 20 bases left between them. Data came from immunoSEQ multiplex PCR; TCRdb stores just in-frame clones and leaves some out. Of about 67,000 clones in the sample, approximately 94% were seen once. This sample was taken from a study of preoperative IRX-2 immunotherapy in early breast cancer. Treatment defined: preoperative locoregional IRX-2 cytokine immunotherapy. Sampling was done from a patient treated with IRX-2 immunotherapy. This sequence originates from a human donor with breast cancer. This chain joins TRBV5-6 and TRBJ2-7; D tentatively reads TRBD1 or TRBD2 (5 bases each). The CDR3, as DNA: TGTGCCAGCAGCATGAACGGTGCAGGGACCCACTACGAGCAGTACTTC. Protein sequence: CASSMNGAGTHYEQYF.